The sequence of this TCR beta chain was determined in a study of T-cell reconstitution after alpha-beta-depleted transplantation in children. In its sample, this clonotype was seen many times. Using unique molecular identifiers, the investigators prepared the TCRbeta library. TCRdb called the PCR reads again in MiXCR, with one record for every CDR3 protein. The sample records 200,000 to 250,000 distinct CDR3 sequences, more than 10% being singletons. Germline lookup yields CDR1 ENHRY and CDR2 SYGVKD. The CDR3 extends over 14 amino acids. V dropped 2 bases and J dropped 6; count of bases not matched to a gene: 7.

The sequence came from a human donor who donated a stem cell graft to a child with acute lymphoblastic leukemia. This rearrangement joins TRBV10-3 to TRBJ2-7, with 7 bases matching TRBD2. Sequenced here: PBMCs from the stem cell graft donor, sampled from the stem cell graft. Here the CDR3 reads CAISEARERFEQYF. As DNA, the CDR3 is TGTGCCATCAGTGAGGCGCGGGAGCGGTTCGAGCAGTACTTC.